This entry lists 13 T cell receptor beta chains sequenced from one sample in a study of blood T cell repertoires in COVID-19. TCRdb's table, derived via immunoSEQ multiplex PCR, lists solely in-frame clones and lacks some. The repertoire has 200,000 to 250,000 clones, 70% to 90% of them found once; the top ten carry approximately 2.6%. Input material: peripheral blood. Receptor source: a man aged 25-45 years with COVID-19, enrolled during active disease.

The chain carries TRBV28 and TRBJ2-7; D is possibly TRBD1 (6 bases). Germline CDR1 MDHEN, CDR2 SYDVKM. V was clipped by 7 bases and J by 5 bases, with 21 bases between them. This CDR3 region has 15 residues. CDR3 sequence reads: CASTPSPGQGDEQYF. Here the CDR3 DNA reads TGTGCCAGCACTCCATCCCCGGGACAAGGGGACGAGCAGTACTTC.

This clone was found once. The V and J genes are TRBV24-1 and TRBJ2-1; the match to TRBD2 covers 8 bases. This CDR3 has 16 residues. The germline gives CDR1 KGHDR, CDR2 SFDVKD. V lost 3 bases to trimming and J lost 10 bases; unmatched junction nucleotides: 13. The CDR3 nucleotides are TGTGCCACCAGTGATCTGACTAGCGTGGGCGGAGGGGAGCAGTTCTTC. Its translation: CATSDLTSVGGGEQFF.

The chain couples TRBV19 to TRBJ2-1; TRBD2 matches 7 bases. The CDR3 has 14 residues. V was clipped by 7 bases and J by 8 bases; unmatched bases: 11. Germline CDR1 reads LNHDA; CDR2 reads SQIVND (reference sequence). The CDR3 sequence: CASTPLGGPDEQFF. Here the CDR3 DNA reads TGTGCCAGTACCCCACTGGGAGGGCCGGATGAGCAGTTCTTC. The whole variable domain, filled in from reference TRBV19 and TRBJ2-1, reads DGGITQSPKYLFRKEGQNVTLSCEQNLNHDAMYWYRQDPGQGLRLIYYSQIVNDFQKGDIAEGYSVSREKKESFPLTVTSAQKNPTAFYLCASTPLGGPDEQFFGPGTRLTVL.

J is TRBJ2-3 and V is TRBV4-3; TRBD1 matches at 10 bases. The CDR3 consists of 15 residues. V lost 6 bases and J lost 1; bases outside the gene matches: 4. Germline values: CDR1 LGHNA, CDR2 YSLEER. The CDR3: CASSLTGGGTDTQYF. CDR3 nucleotide sequence: TGCGCCAGCAGTTTGACAGGGGGCGGCACAGATACGCAGTATTTT.

The chain uses TRBV12-3 or TRBV12-4 and TRBJ2-7; TRBD1 matches 7 bases. The CDR3 is 13 amino acids. The J segment lost 2 bases and the V segment lost 5 bases, leaving 3 bases of the junction unmatched. The CDR3 DNA is TGTGCCAGCAGTAGAGACAGGGCCTACGAGCAGTACTTC. As protein: CASSRDRAYEQYF.

This clone occurred once. V is TRBV24-1 and J is TRBJ2-1; 8 bases fit TRBD2. The germline CDR1 and CDR2 sequences are KGHDR and SFDVKD. The CDR3 consists of 14 residues. The junction had 7 bases not matched to a gene; V was cut back by 7 bases and J by 6 bases. CDR3 sequence: CATRAAGGRNEQFF. The DNA for the CDR3 is TGTGCCACCAGGGCGGCGGGGGGTCGCAATGAGCAGTTCTTC.

The chain recombines TRBV28 with TRBJ2-1; TRBD2 is a possible D gene (6 bases). V lost 6 bases to trimming and J lost 8 bases, with 20 bases between them. The CDR3 length is 15 residues. Germline V lookup: CDR1 MDHEN, CDR2 SYDVKM. CDR3 protein: CASSPVGGTSDEQFF. DNA of the CDR3: TGTGCCAGCAGCCCCGTGGGGGGAACCTCCGATGAGCAGTTCTTC.

DNA of the CDR3: TGTGCCATCAGTGATGCTAGACAGGGCCACGAGCAGTACTTC. This codes for CAISDARQGHEQYF. The chain joins TRBV10-3 to TRBJ2-7; 7 positions match TRBD1. There are 14 residues in the CDR3. Trimming at V came to 3 bases and at J to 5 bases, leaving 7 bases not matched to a gene. Per the germline V gene, CDR1 is ENHRY and CDR2 is SYGVKD.

DNA of the CDR3: TGTGCCAGCAGTGAGACGGGGGGCGCAGGGCAGCCCCAGCATTTT. Translated: CASSETGGAGQPQHF. The chain couples TRBV6-1 to TRBJ1-5; D is possibly TRBD1 (6 bases). The germline V gene encodes CDR1 MNHNS and CDR2 SASEGT. The CDR3 has 15 amino acids. V gave up 3 bases and J gave up 7 bases, with 16 bases separating them.

The genes are TRBV29-1 and TRBJ2-1; 7 bases align to TRBD1. Trimming removed 4 bases from V and 9 bases from J; junction bases left unmatched: 12. CDR3 length equals 14 residues. The V gene's germline CDR1 is SQVTM and CDR2 ANQGSEA. DNA of the CDR3: TGCAGCGTTGTTCGGGACAGCCCCGGAGGTGAGCAGTTCTTC. As protein: CSVVRDSPGGEQFF.

This sequence joins TRBV3-1 (or the pseudogene TRBV3-2) and TRBJ1-3, with D unresolved. Trimming pared 1 base from V and 2 bases from J, leaving 3 bases between. Germline CDR1 is LGHDT and CDR2 is YNNKEL (reference sequence). The CDR3 totals 13 residues. The CDR3 sequence is CASSQGAGNTIYF. The CDR3 DNA follows: TGTGCCAGCAGCCAAGGAGCTGGAAACACCATATATTTT.

The chain joins TRBV21-1 to TRBJ2-7; TRBD1, the D gene given by the table, was not confirmed from the DNA. TRBV21-1 is a documented pseudogene. This CDR3 is built from 18 residues. Written as DNA, the CDR3 is TGTGCCAGCAGCAAAGGAGGGACAGGGGCCCTATTACACCACGAGCAGTACTTC. This encodes CASSKGGTGALLHHEQYF.

This sequence joins TRBV18 and TRBJ1-1; D remains ambiguous. CDR3 size: 16 residues. The germline V gene has CDR1 KGHSH and CDR2 LQKENI. The germline V and J ends were trimmed by 1 base and 0 bases, with 12 bases remaining between them. CDR3 in DNA: TGTGCCAGCTCACCACGGGCAGTCCCCATGAACACTGAAGCTTTCTTT. Translating it yields CASSPRAVPMNTEAFF.